This T cell receptor beta chain was sequenced in a study of Ad26.COV2.S vaccination and SARS-CoV-2 variants (dated by TCRdb to 2020 to 2022). At the level of the whole study: Vaccine-arm donors came from COV1001, a multicentre, randomized, double-blind, placebo-controlled phase I-IIa trial of Ad26.COV2.S in healthy adults. Ad26.COV2.S was administered intramuscularly at 5 x 10^10 or 1 x 10^11 viral particles, either as a single shot or as two shots given 56 days apart. Sequencing of the TCRbeta repertoire served to evaluate the specificity and breadth of SARS-CoV-2-reactive T cell receptors following Ad26.COV2.S vaccination. A total of 32 samples were included in the TCR-sequenced set, comprising some 20 Ad26.COV2.S vaccine recipients, 5 placebo recipients and 8 SARS-CoV-2 convalescent individuals. Trial participants were randomized into five groups of five, in which low-dose or high-dose Ad26.COV2.S was given once or twice, or placebo was given on both occasions. Investigators did not know the trial group allocation while performing experiments and assessing outcomes.

Regarding this clone: Its antigen is currently not known. No base qualities exist here, and no much larger clone lies one base off it.

According to the study, the label for this sample's treatment or condition signals: about 20 received Ad26.COV2.S at low or high dose, single or two shots; five or six received placebo; per-sample allocation not given. For vaccine and placebo recipients, repertoires were sequenced using samples collected on day 63 after the first injection. Between 29 July and 7 August 2020, Cohort 1b enrolled about two dozen adults aged 18-55 years at one site in Boston, USA. As a vaccine, Ad26.COV2.S was a replication-incompetent adenovirus type 26 vector that expressed a prefusion-stabilized SARS-CoV-2 spike protein derived from the original Wuhan strain. Sequences MNHNS (CDR1) and SASEGT (CDR2) are obtained from the germline V gene. Here V drops 3 bases and J drops 4 bases, and the junction holds 5 bases not matched to any gene. Its CDR3 holds 14 amino acids, cysteine through phenylalanine. The read is trimmed to its CDR3 DNA, 42 bases read in frame from base 1.

The immunoSEQ Assay was used to sequence TCRbeta CDR3 regions. After extraction, genomic DNA underwent amplification by bias-controlled multiplex PCR, followed by high-throughput sequencing. The paper's processing steps were these. Collapsing and filtering of sequences were performed to quantify the absolute abundance of each unique TCRbeta CDR3 region. T cell fraction was estimated by normalizing TCRbeta template counts to usable DNA, with usable DNA measured through amplification of reference genes found in all nucleated cells. Repertoire TCRs were annotated as SARS-CoV-2-specific by exact matching of V gene, CDR3 amino acid sequence and J gene to a known reactive TCR set. The reference SARS-CoV-2 TCR set came from MIRA and was filtered for enrichment in COVID-19-positive ImmuneCODE repertoires, removing public or cross-reactive TCRs. Based on the MIRA antigens, annotated TCRs were further analysed at the level of specific ORF or position within ORF. Depth was the summed frequency of annotated unique rearrangements, while breadth was defined as annotated unique rearrangements over total unique productive rearrangements. Group comparisons of TCR breadth used two-sided Wilcoxon rank-sum tests. This is the immuneACCESS table as TCRdb keeps it, with only in-frame sequences that have V and J called. A part of the clones is gone; compared with another copy, unresolved V genes explain less than half, and the rest is unexplained. V and J calls plus clone size are reproduced from that table; the DNA served to infer D and trimming. The sample data list a few hundred thousand clones, and over 75% of these were observed just once. The ten largest clones represent over 1.5% of the sample.

Broader findings and caveats from the paper: After vaccination, spike-specific CD8+ and CD4+ T cell responses were reported to show substantial breadth. The study lacked the statistical power to compare responses across vaccine doses or regimens. Spike-specific TCR breadth was higher in Ad26.COV2.S recipients than in placebo recipients (P = 0.0014). Vaccine and placebo recipients had similar non-spike TCR breadth, a finding consistent with the vaccine containing only spike. The authors noted that the TCR breadth and depth analyses may have underestimated total T cell responses.

This sequence originates from a person aged 18-60 years who received the Ad26.COV2.S COVID-19 vaccine or a placebo. The chain employs TRBV6-1 and TRBJ2-7; the junction holds 8 bases that match TRBD2. The sample consisted of peripheral blood, taken in a trial of Ad26.COV2.S vaccine versus placebo. For the CDR3, the sequence is CASSDRGGSYEQYF. In nucleotide form, the sequence is TGTGCCAGCAGTGACCGGGGGGGGTCTTACGAGCAGTACTTC.